Listed below are T cell receptor beta chains from one sample, sequenced in a study of blood T cell repertoires in COVID-19. Produced via immunoSEQ multiplex PCR; TCRdb's table is partial and in-frame only. The data contain some 140,000 clones, roughly 80% of them singletons. The sequencing input was peripheral blood. The receptors come from a woman aged 60 to 75 with COVID-19, enrolled during active disease. CDR3s include the opening cysteine and the closing phenylalanine or tryptophan. The D gene is left open where the match is weak. Clone size, where shown, is once, few, many, or a class for clones that have expanded.

size	D	length	V	J	DNA	CDR3
-	TRBD2	17	TRBV12-5	TRBJ2-3	TGTGCTAGTGGTTTGCCCCAGCTAGCGGGAGCGACAGATACGCAGTATTTT	CASGLPQLAGATDTQYF
-	-	14	TRBV7-8	TRBJ1-5	TGTGCCAGCAGCTTATCACAGGTCAATCAGCCCCAGCATTTT	CASSLSQVNQPQHF
-	-	15	TRBV6-6	TRBJ2-1	TGTGCCAGCAGCCCCCGGGGGAAGGGTTACAATGAGCAGTTCTTC	CASSPRGKGYNEQFF
-	TRBD1	14	TRBV6-5	TRBJ2-1	TGTGCCAGCATGGAGACAGGGGATATCAATGAGCAGTTCTTC	CASMETGDINEQFF
-	-	15	TRBV15	TRBJ1-3	TGTGCCACCAGCAGAGATGGGGGGTCAGAAAACACCATATATTTT	CATSRDGGSENTIYF
-	TRBD2	17	TRBV11-2	TRBJ2-5	TGTGCCAGCAGCTTAGGTCCAGCGGGAGGGCCGATGGGGACCCAGTACTTC	CASSLGPAGGPMGTQYF
-	TRBD2	16	TRBV14	TRBJ2-1	TGTGCCAGCAGCCTTGGAACTAGCGGGGTCGGGGAGAAGCAGTTCTTC	CASSLGTSGVGEKQFF
-	-	13	TRBV18	TRBJ2-2	TGTGCCAGCTCCCAAACTAGTCCCGGGGAGCTGTTTTTT	CASSQTSPGELFF
-	-	15	TRBV6-1	TRBJ1-3	TGTGCCAGCACTGAACTGACAGCCTCTGGAAACACCATATATTTT	CASTELTASGNTIYF
few	TRBD1	15	TRBV7-3	TRBJ1-2	TGTGCCAGCAGCCAGACAGGGGGCAGCGTCTATGGCTACACCTTC	CASSQTGGSVYGYTF
-	TRBD1	16	TRBV5-1	TRBJ1-1	TGCGCCAGCAGCTTCGGCGCCTCGACAGGGACCACTGAAGCTTTCTTT	CASSFGASTGTTEAFF
-	-	16	TRBV11-2	TRBJ1-6	TGTGCCAGCAGCTTATTCCGGGGATTGGGGAATTCACCCCTCCACTTT	CASSLFRGLGNSPLHF
-	-	15	TRBV14	TRBJ1-1	TGTGCCAGCAGCCTTGGACAATTTAGGTTCACTGAAGCTTTCTTT	CASSLGQFRFTEAFF
few	-	12	TRBV5-1	TRBJ1-4	TGCGCCAGCAGCCTGAACAGCGAAAAACTGTTTTTT	CASSLNSEKLFF
-	TRBD2	14	TRBV29-1	TRBJ2-1	TGCAGCGCCGTCGGACTAGCGGGGAACAATGAGCAGTTCTTC	CSAVGLAGNNEQFF
-	-	13	TRBV6-5	TRBJ1-1	TGTGCCAGCAGTTACTCTATTAACACTGAAGCTTTCTTT	CASSYSINTEAFF
-	TRBD1	17	TRBV19	TRBJ1-5	TGTGCCAGTAAACTCACAGGGGTAGGTGTGAGCAATCAGCCCCAGCATTTT	CASKLTGVGVSNQPQHF
-	TRBD1	15	TRBV5-4	TRBJ1-2	TGTGCCAGCAGGGGTAGGGGACAGGGGGCTTTTGGCTACACCTTC	CASRGRGQGAFGYTF
-	-	13	TRBV12-3/TRBV12-4	TRBJ1-2	TGTGCCAGCAGTACAGGAGGGCGCTATGGCTACACCTTC	CASSTGGRYGYTF
-	-	15	TRBV5-1	TRBJ1-6	TGCGCCAGCAGACTGGACAGTTCCTATAATTCACCCCTCCACTTT	CASRLDSSYNSPLHF
-	-	12	TRBV7-9	TRBJ1-2	TGTGCCAGCAGCTTTGGCGCGGGAGGCTACACCTTC	CASSFGAGGYTF
-	TRBD2	16	TRBV7-3	TRBJ2-5	TGTGCCAGCAGCTTGACCGGACTAGCGGGAGGGGAGACCCAGTACTTC	CASSLTGLAGGETQYF
-	-	16	TRBV18	TRBJ2-5	TGTGCCAGCTCACCACCGCGCCTGGGGGGCCAAGAGACCCAGTACTTC	CASSPPRLGGQETQYF
few	-	15	TRBV9	TRBJ1-4	TGTGCCAGCAGCCCCTCAGGGGCAACTAATGAAAAACTGTTTTTT	CASSPSGATNEKLFF
-	TRBD1	17	TRBV9	TRBJ1-2	TGTGCCAGCAGCGTTGAAGACAGGGCGTATGGGAACTATGGCTACACCTTC	CASSVEDRAYGNYGYTF
-	TRBD1	15	TRBV6-5	TRBJ1-1	TGTGCCAGCAGTTACTCCGGGACAGGGGTCACTGAAGCTTTCTTT	CASSYSGTGVTEAFF
-	-	15	TRBV6-5	TRBJ2-6	TGTGCCAGCAGTCGAGGGGGAGCTGGGGCCAACGTCCTGACTTTC	CASSRGGAGANVLTF
-	-	15	TRBV19	TRBJ1-1	TGTGCCAGTAGTTACCAACAGGCCATGAACACTGAAGCTTTCTTT	CASSYQQAMNTEAFF
once	-	14	TRBV18	TRBJ1-2	TGTGCCAGCTCACCGGAGGTCCAATCCTATGGCTACACCTTC	CASSPEVQSYGYTF
-	-	15	TRBV5-1	TRBJ1-2	TGCGCCAGCAGCTGGGGAGACTCCTCGAACTATGGCTACACCTTC	CASSWGDSSNYGYTF
once	TRBD1	13	TRBV2	TRBJ1-2	TGTGCCAGCAGGAAGGACAGGGAGGAGGGCTACACCTTC	CASRKDREEGYTF
few	-	14	TRBV28	TRBJ2-7	TGTGCCAGCAGTTTCAGTATGACTTCTTTCGAGCAGTACTTC	CASSFSMTSFEQYF
-	-	13	TRBV12-3/TRBV12-4	TRBJ1-1	TGTGCCAGCGGCGGGACTCCGACTTATGAAGCTTTCTTT	CASGGTPTYEAFF
-	TRBD1	17	TRBV7-2	TRBJ1-1	TGTGCCAGCAGCTTAGCCGACAGGAGGGGGCCGAACACTGAAGCTTTCTTT	CASSLADRRGPNTEAFF
-	TRBD2	16	TRBV15	TRBJ2-3	TGTGCCACCCGCGATCTTAGCGGGAGCGGGACAGATACGCAGTATTTT	CATRDLSGSGTDTQYF
-	TRBD2	14	TRBV24-1	TRBJ2-3	TGTGCCACCAGTTCAAGCGGGAGAGCAGATACGCAGTATTTT	CATSSSGRADTQYF